This T cell receptor beta chain stems from a study of T cell responses to AZD1222 COVID-19 vaccine. Sequenced by immunoSEQ multiplex PCR; TCRdb stores in-frame clones only, minus some. The sample lists about 99,000 clones, more than 90% occurring once. The CDR3 is 15 amino acids. Sequences were derived from peripheral blood, sampled on day 0 of AZD1222 vaccination. The chain employs TRBV21-1 and TRBJ1-5; TRBD1, the table's D call, was not compared with the DNA. TRBV21-1 is a recognized pseudogene. The sequence came from an adult in good health. As DNA, the CDR3 is TGTGCCAGCAGCAACAGGGGAAGGGGAAATCAGCCCCAGCATTTT. Encoded protein: CASSNRGRGNQPQHF.